This TCR beta chain appears in the sequencing data of a study of identifying expanded T cells in peripheral blood. The CDR3 consists of 16 residues. The germline gives CDR1 SGHVS, CDR2 FQNEAQ. V gave up 6 bases and J gave up 1 base, with 18 bases separating them. Study conclusions and caveats: Over approximately two and four weeks, about 15 and 19 clones changed, versus 1.2 between replicates. Variance in clone template counts between roughly two-week samples significantly increased with total template count across all healthy donors.

This clone was counted a single time. The antigen remains undetermined. Only in-frame clones appear in the TCRdb table, and some are missing; sequencing was by immunoSEQ multiplex PCR. The table has some 65,000 clones, about 80% seen once. Healthy donors had no documented immune events, such as infections, while sampled. This clonotype was obtained from a person aged 18 to 75 in good health. This chain connects TRBV7-8 to TRBJ2-5; D tentatively fits TRBD1 or TRBD2 (5 bases each). Input material: blood. The CDR3 bases are TGTGCCAGCAGTTCCCGATCCCGGGGCCCCCAAGAGACCCAGTACTTC. Translated, it gives CASSSRSRGPQETQYF.